This TCR beta chain was profiled in a study of Graves' ophthalmopathy and Graves' hyperthyroidism listed by TCRdb under 2018. Notes on the research overall: Peripheral blood samples were taken at the time of initial diagnosis, before any treatment was given. In total, some 130 blood samples were TCR-sequenced: roughly 45 ophthalmopathy, 75 hyperthyroidism and some 17 hyperthyroidism-to-ophthalmopathy patients. To explore V-J signatures distinguishing ophthalmopathy from hyperthyroidism, a discovery set of under 110 patients (about 44 ophthalmopathy, roughly 60 stable hyperthyroidism) was enrolled. TCR beta repertoire signatures were used to distinguish Graves' ophthalmopathy from Graves' hyperthyroidism and to predict progression to ophthalmopathy. Following sampling, methimazole starting at 30 mg daily was administered to hyperthyroidism patients, and high-dose intravenous methylprednisolone was administered to ophthalmopathy patients. In 6 or 7 hyperthyroidism patients, T-cell repertoires of thyroid tissue and blood were compared. An independent validation cohort was composed of some 18 hyperthyroidism patients and about 17 patients who later progressed from hyperthyroidism to ophthalmopathy. What the work shows at the level of the full study, not this receptor alone: In cross-validation, the 13-signature model distinguished ophthalmopathy from stable hyperthyroidism with about 88% sensitivity and nearly 82% specificity, and in the test set the corresponding values were approximately 80% and 68%. Sample size was not statistically predetermined, and group allocation was not concealed from the investigators. Among expanded thyroid clonotypes with frequency above 0.001, most also showed up in blood, which suggests that blood repertoires may reflect the thyroid immune response. In validation, the model predicted ophthalmopathy progression with about 71% sensitivity and approximately 78% specificity; fewer than 15 predicted patients were CT-confirmed with GO in a median of approximately six months.

The CDR3 starts with the cysteine, ends with the phenylalanine, and has 11 residues. CDR3 DNA only is kept here, 33 bases in frame from base 1. CDR1 and CDR2 were assigned from the germline V gene as SGHTA and FQGNSA. Ophthalmopathy patients had moderately to severely active disease, Clinical Activity Score of at least 3, NOSPECS grade of at least 4, and disease duration under 3 months. Anyone with other autoimmune diseases, uncontrolled infections, pregnancy or lactation was excluded from the study. Clinical symptoms, serum thyroxine, TRAb, thyroid ultrasound and orbital computed tomography formed the basis of the diagnosis. Using Ficoll-Paque density gradient centrifugation, PBMCs were isolated from about 9.2 ml of fresh peripheral blood. Total RNA was extracted using Trizol reagent, and RNA quality was checked on an Agilent 2100 Bioanalyzer. To note about this clonotype: What this receptor recognizes is not known. The input lacks base qualities; no much larger clone sits a single base away.

For repertoire sequencing, TCR beta CDR3 regions were amplified from RNA transcripts. The first round of RT-PCR was done with HTBI primers and the Qiagen OneStep RT-PCR kit, and was followed by a second round of multiplex PCR, then size selection and purification. Sequencing of the libraries was carried out on an Illumina HiSeq2000 in paired-end mode with 100 bp reads. The published analysis was carried out like this. SOAPnuke was used for read processing, and reads with adapters, uncalled bases, a mean Phred below 15, or no exact constant-primer or identifier match were discarded. COPE v1.2.5 was used to merge high-quality paired reads. Clonotypes were defined as unique nucleotide sequences and were aligned to IMGT TRB V, D and J references using MiTCR v1.1. Analysis was restricted to V-J combinations with a frequency above 0.0001, which covered about 99% of repertoires. A TCR clonal expansion and chaos score per V-J combination was defined as the ratio of F50 clonal expansion to chaos observed in the TCRdist matrix. Welch's t-statistics and random forest were used to reduce the features to roughly 14 V-J combinations, which were then used as input to a naive Bayes classifier. The similarity between thyroid and blood repertoires was quantified using the Morisita-Horn index. Clones were called with MiXCR by TCRdb after fastp trimmed the public reads at Q25, and only in-frame beta chains were retained. Every distinct CDR3 protein forms one entry, paired with its most common genes and DNA. The V and J calls follow TCRdb's processing rather than the paper's. Recorded for this sample are about 740,000 distinct CDR3 sequences; roughly 40% of them occurred a single time. Of the sample, 44% falls within the top ten clones.

The sample consisted of peripheral blood. This TCR was recovered from an adult man with Graves' ophthalmopathy. The V gene is TRBV7-2 and the J gene is TRBJ2-5, with TRBD1 perhaps the D gene, on 6 matching bases. The J call is uncertain, as TRBJ2-1 better fits the DNA end. The nucleotides read TGTGCGGCAGGGGAACACAATGAGCAGTTCTTC. It codes for CAAGEHNEQFF.